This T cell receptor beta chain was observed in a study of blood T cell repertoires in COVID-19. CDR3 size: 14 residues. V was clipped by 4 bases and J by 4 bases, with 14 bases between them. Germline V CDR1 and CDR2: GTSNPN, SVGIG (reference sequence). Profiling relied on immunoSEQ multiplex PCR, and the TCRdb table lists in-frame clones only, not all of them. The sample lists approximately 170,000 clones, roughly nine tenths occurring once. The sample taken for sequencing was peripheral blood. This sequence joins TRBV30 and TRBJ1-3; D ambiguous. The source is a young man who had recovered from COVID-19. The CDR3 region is CAWISRSSGNTIYF. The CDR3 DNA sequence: TGTGCCTGGATCTCACGGTCCTCGGGAAACACCATATATTTT.